Below are 23 T cell receptor beta chains sequenced from a single sample in a study of T cells after yellow fever vaccination. TCRdb reprocessed the 5' RACE reads with MiXCR, giving one entry per CDR3 protein. The data hold approximately 260,000 distinct CDR3 sequences, with about 5.2% observed a single time. Sequenced material: CD4+ T cells sorted from PBMCs, taken on the day of the yellow fever booster vaccination. The receptors originated from a man younger than 30 who received the YFV17D yellow fever vaccine.

The chain combines TRBV3-1 with TRBJ2-5, with TRBD1 matching 10 bases. V dropped 5 bases and J dropped 3; count of bases not matched to a gene: 6. CDR1 is LGHDT, CDR2 YNNKEL, per germline (reference sequence). The CDR3 covers 15 residues. Here the CDR3 reads CASSYTGTGEETQYF. CDR3 coding DNA: TGTGCCAGCAGCTACACCGGGACAGGGGAAGAGACCCAGTACTTC.

Worth noting for this clonotype: A much larger clone differs from this one at a single base, so this may be a read error. V usage is TRBV20-1 and J usage is TRBJ2-7, with D possibly TRBD1 on 6 matching bases. The CDR3 loop spans 12 amino acids. Germline values: CDR1 DFQATT, CDR2 SNEGSKA (reference sequence). In DNA form, the CDR3 reads TGCGGTGCTAGGCAGGGACAATACGAGCAGTACTTC. This sequence encodes CGARQGQYEQYF.

This rearrangement joins TRBV7-2 to TRBJ1-4; TRBD1 matches at 9 bases. This CDR3 is built from 12 residues. Trimming took 4 bases from V and 11 from J; bases not matched to a gene: 2. CDR1 is SGHTA and CDR2 is FQGNSA in the germline V gene. CDR3 sequence reads: CASSSDRGKLFF. The CDR3 DNA is TGTGCCAGCAGCTCCGACAGGGGGAAACTGTTTTTT.

Here the CDR3 reads CSARWDSDQPQHF. The CDR3 DNA reads as TGCAGTGCTAGGTGGGACAGCGATCAGCCCCAGCATTTT. The J gene is TRBJ1-5, the V gene TRBV20-1; 7 nucleotides align to TRBD1. The germline gives CDR1 DFQATT, CDR2 SNEGSKA (reference sequence). Trimming at V came to 3 bases and at J to 5 bases, leaving 4 bases not matched to a gene. The CDR3 is 13 residues long.

This clonotype was seen ten or more times. This rearrangement joins TRBV28 to TRBJ2-2, with TRBD1 as a possible D gene (6 bases). Looked up from germline, CDR1 is MDHEN and CDR2 is SYDVKM. The length of the CDR3 is 16 residues. V was clipped by 3 bases and J by 1 base, with 12 bases between them. The DNA for the CDR3 is TGTGCCAGCAGTTTCCAGCCAGGGGTGAACACCGGGGAGCTGTTTTTT. This codes for CASSFQPGVNTGELFF.

The chain is built from TRBV29-1 and TRBJ2-5; D not resolved. Trimming removed 7 bases from V and 9 bases from J, with 12 bases in between. The CDR3 covers 10 residues. Looked up from germline, CDR1 is SQVTM and CDR2 is ANQGSEA. CDR3 region: CSAGSGSQYF. CDR3 bases: TGCAGCGCCGGATCCGGCTCCCAGTACTTC.

The genes are TRBV24-1 and TRBJ2-3; D is tentatively TRBD1 or TRBD2 (5 bases each). The CDR3 runs to 13 residues. With 0 bases removed from V and 9 bases from J, the gap between germline ends came to 9 bases. Germline CDR1 KGHDR, CDR2 SFDVKD. The DNA of the CDR3 is TGTGCCACCAGTGATTTGGTTCGGGACACGCAGTATTTT. Its protein product is CATSDLVRDTQYF.

This clonotype appeared a few times. The chain recombines TRBV7-2 with TRBJ2-7; D remains unclear. The ends were cut back, 5 bases at V and 0 bases at J, with 5 bases in the middle. This CDR3 is 12 amino acids long. Germline loops: CDR1 SGHTA, CDR2 FQGNSA. The CDR3 reads CASSMSSYEQYF. Here the CDR3 DNA reads TGTGCCAGCAGCATGAGCTCCTACGAGCAGTACTTC.

The V gene is TRBV7-9, the J gene TRBJ1-2; possibly TRBD1 for D (6 bases). The V end was cut by 6 bases, the J end by 4 bases, with 18 bases between. CDR1 and CDR2 (germline): SEHNR, FQNEAQ (reference sequence). This CDR3 contains 15 residues. The CDR3 DNA is TGTGCCAGCAGTCGGGGGGGGCCGTATATCTATGGCTACACCTTC. The encoded protein is CASSRGGPYIYGYTF.

V usage is TRBV7-9 and J usage is TRBJ2-3; D is tentatively TRBD1 or TRBD2 (5 bases each). CDR3 length: 15 residues. Trimming cost V 3 bases and J 4 bases, with 14 bases left between them. The germline CDR1 and CDR2 sequences are SEHNR and FQNEAQ (reference sequence). The CDR3 region has the DNA TGTGCCAGCAGCTTCGGGGAAGGGGCTCCAGATACGCAGTATTTT. It encodes CASSFGEGAPDTQYF.

This clonotype was picked up many times. The CDR3 bases are TGTGCCAGCAGTCAGCCGACAGGGGGAAACATTCAGTACTTC. Its translation: CASSQPTGGNIQYF. This chain connects TRBV6-6 to TRBJ2-4; 9 bases line up with TRBD1. V was pared by 5 bases and J by 6 bases, with 5 bases of the junction left unmatched. The CDR3 runs to 14 residues. Germline CDR1 MNHNY, CDR2 SVGAGI (reference sequence).

In DNA form, the CDR3 reads TGTGCCAGCAGCCAAGACGACACAAGCTACGAGCAGTACTTC. This codes for CASSQDDTSYEQYF. This chain uses TRBV3-1 with TRBJ2-7; D is unclear. The CDR3 length is 14 residues. V dropped 0 bases and J dropped 3 bases, with 9 bases sitting between them. Germline CDR1 reads LGHDT; CDR2 reads YNNKEL (reference sequence).

This clonotype was seen more than once but under ten times. The chain links TRBV7-9 to TRBJ2-1; perhaps D is TRBD1 or TRBD2 (6 bases each). The CDR3 length is 14 residues. Trimming took 5 bases from V and 4 from J, leaving 12 bases between them. Germline V gene sequence: CDR1 SEHNR, CDR2 FQNEAQ (reference sequence). CDR3 amino acids: CASSQTGAYNEQFF. The CDR3 DNA sequence: TGTGCCAGCAGCCAAACGGGGGCTTACAATGAGCAGTTCTTC.

This clonotype was picked up a small number of times. The chain combines TRBV5-5 with TRBJ2-1; D remains ambiguous. The CDR3 sequence is 16 residues long. The V end was cut by 0 bases, the J end by 6 bases, with 16 bases between. Germline CDR1 and CDR2: SGHKS and YYEKEE (reference sequence). CDR3: CASSLGIWVGGNEQFF. The DNA for the CDR3 is TGTGCCAGCAGCTTGGGGATTTGGGTCGGCGGCAATGAGCAGTTCTTC.

This clonotype was recorded at least ten times. V usage is TRBV4-3 and J usage is TRBJ2-5; 9 nucleotides line up with TRBD1. In germline, CDR1 is LGHNA, CDR2 YSLEER. The length of the CDR3 is 17 residues. V lost 2 bases and J lost 4; bases outside the gene matches: 11. DNA of the CDR3: TGCGCCAGCAGCCAATTTGGGGCGGGACAGGGACCAGAGACCCAGTACTTC. Protein sequence: CASSQFGAGQGPETQYF.

The chain combines TRBV4-3 with TRBJ2-2; D not certain. CDR1 is LGHNA and CDR2 is YSLEER in the germline V gene. The V gene lost 5 bases and the J gene lost 1 base, with 11 bases spanning the gap. The CDR3 has 15 amino acids. The CDR3 protein is CASSTGPLNTGELFF. The CDR3 bases are TGCGCCAGCAGCACCGGCCCCTTGAACACCGGGGAGCTGTTTTTT.

This clonotype was counted only a few times. J is TRBJ2-7 and V is TRBV11-2; unclear D gene. V gave up 5 bases and J gave up 4 bases, with 6 bases separating them. Germline lookup yields CDR1 SGHAT and CDR2 FQNNGV. CDR3 length equals 11 residues. The CDR3 DNA is TGTGCCAGCAGCGTAGTTTACGAGCAGTACTTC. Encoded protein: CASSVVYEQYF.

This clonotype was counted between two and nine times. V is TRBV29-1 and J is TRBJ2-5; 8 bases fit TRBD1. CDR3 length equals 14 residues. Germline trimming cut 2 bases from V and 5 bases from J; bases unmatched to any gene: 7. Germline CDR1 is SQVTM and CDR2 is ANQGSEA. CDR3 nucleotides: TGCAGCGTTGAACCGCAGGGGGCATGGGAGACCCAGTACTTC. Amino acid sequence: CSVEPQGAWETQYF.

The chain employs TRBV12-3 or TRBV12-4 and TRBJ1-3; no clear D. The CDR3 loop spans 15 amino acids. V was pared by 8 bases and J by 0 bases, with 14 bases between. CDR3 in DNA: TGTGCCAGCGCCCTAATGGCCATCTCTGGAAACACCATATATTTT. Residues: CASALMAISGNTIYF.

The table lists this clonotype with a few counts. The J gene is TRBJ1-2, the V gene TRBV7-9, with 8 bases lining up with TRBD1. Germline CDR1 and CDR2: SEHNR and FQNEAQ (reference sequence). J lost 7 bases, V lost 5 bases, and 15 bases had no gene match. The CDR3 has 16 residues. DNA of the CDR3: TGTGCCAGCAGCACGCGAGGGGCAGGGGGCGAGTTTGGCTACACCTTC. This encodes CASSTRGAGGEFGYTF.

This clonotype was seen at least ten times. V usage is TRBV30 and J usage is TRBJ1-3; D is unresolved. The CDR3 is 12 amino acids. Germline CDR1 and CDR2: GTSNPN and SVGIG (reference sequence). The germline V and J ends were trimmed by 8 bases and 0 bases, with 8 bases remaining between them. CDR3 nucleotides: TGTGCCCGTGAAGTCTCTGGAAACACCATATATTTT. Translating gives CAREVSGNTIYF.

This clonotype was counted between two and nine times. The chain joins TRBV6-1 to TRBJ2-7; 7 nucleotides match TRBD2. Per germline, CDR1 MNHNS and CDR2 SASEGT. This CDR3 has 14 residues. V lost 0 bases and J lost 3; bases outside the gene matches: 2. CDR3 DNA: TGTGCCAGCAGTGAAGCAGGGAGGGACTACGAGCAGTACTTC. It translates to CASSEAGRDYEQYF.

This clonotype has just a few counts. The chain uses TRBV20-1 and TRBJ2-7, with D uncertain. Germline V gene sequence: CDR1 DFQATT, CDR2 SNEGSKA (reference sequence). V was shortened by 0 bases and J by 3 bases, with 9 bases between the two germline ends. This CDR3 contains 13 residues. CDR3 loop: CSAREGGLYEQYF. In nucleotides, the CDR3 is TGCAGTGCTAGAGAGGGCGGTCTCTACGAGCAGTACTTC.